A selection of T cell receptor beta chains follows, all from one sample in a study of identical twins. A single record per CDR3 protein comes from TCRdb applying MiXCR to the 5' RACE reads. The sample has about 1.7 million distinct CDR3 sequences; about 32% are singletons. The sequencing sample was made of cord blood. These receptors originate from a newborn girl in good health. Both conserved end residues are trimmed from each CDR3. Fields, in order: CDR3 protein, V gene, J gene.

ASSPPYQGASYYEQY	TRBV18	-
ASSGGTGAGDTQY	TRBV2	TRBJ2-3
ASSSQNIEQF	TRBV28	TRBJ2-1
ASSYSTGWLFYGYT	TRBV6-5	TRBJ1-2
ASSLGGEDQEKLF	TRBV28	TRBJ1-4
ASTRDGGTSTDTQY	TRBV2	TRBJ2-3
ASKGGDTQY	TRBV7-9	TRBJ2-3
ASGLGASEQETQY	TRBV11-2	TRBJ2-5
AAGGVDTQY	TRBV10-3	TRBJ2-3
SAIFRGSNYGYT	TRBV20-1	TRBJ1-2
ATLLAGDTDTQY	TRBV10-3	TRBJ2-3
ASSRDGGTSNYGYT	TRBV4-2	TRBJ1-2
ASQLGPYNEQY	TRBV25-1	-
ASSIIFRTGVGNEQF	TRBV19	TRBJ2-1
ASSPPGIGPYQPQH	TRBV6-5	TRBJ1-5
VVGQNEQF	TRBV10-3	TRBJ2-1
AISEWGQGRTRTEAF	TRBV10-3	TRBJ1-1
ASSFRPLRLAGPHYNEQF	TRBV12-3/TRBV12-4	TRBJ2-1
ASSLWQSLNTEAF	TRBV7-9	TRBJ1-1
AIGDRDRGNSPLH	TRBV10-3	TRBJ1-6
SAAAGLNEKLF	TRBV20-1	TRBJ1-4
SAQGGYSGRLF	TRBV20-1	TRBJ2-1
ASSLGTPNNEQY	TRBV11-2	TRBJ2-7
ASSKAQGFSLKDPKGANVLT	TRBV21-1	TRBJ2-6
ASRKQGASNQPQH	TRBV27	TRBJ1-5
SVKTGWREQF	TRBV29-1	TRBJ2-1
SATQTVNLQY	TRBV20-1	TRBJ2-7
SARRAGYYGYT	TRBV20-1	TRBJ1-2
SANAFSGANVLT	TRBV20-1	TRBJ2-6
ASTPTRPGPQY	TRBV28	TRBJ2-3
ASRGGLAGLYNEQF	TRBV28	TRBJ2-1
ASSLWRENEAF	TRBV5-4	TRBJ1-1
ASTPLSASSYNEQF	TRBV27	TRBJ2-1
ASLPRDQETQY	TRBV2	TRBJ2-5
VSSVDLRTSTDTQY	TRBV9	TRBJ2-3
ASSPNRGGYYEQY	TRBV27	TRBJ2-7
ASREIAGGETQY	TRBV6-6	TRBJ2-5
ASSQDTMGIVRDEQF	TRBV14	TRBJ2-1